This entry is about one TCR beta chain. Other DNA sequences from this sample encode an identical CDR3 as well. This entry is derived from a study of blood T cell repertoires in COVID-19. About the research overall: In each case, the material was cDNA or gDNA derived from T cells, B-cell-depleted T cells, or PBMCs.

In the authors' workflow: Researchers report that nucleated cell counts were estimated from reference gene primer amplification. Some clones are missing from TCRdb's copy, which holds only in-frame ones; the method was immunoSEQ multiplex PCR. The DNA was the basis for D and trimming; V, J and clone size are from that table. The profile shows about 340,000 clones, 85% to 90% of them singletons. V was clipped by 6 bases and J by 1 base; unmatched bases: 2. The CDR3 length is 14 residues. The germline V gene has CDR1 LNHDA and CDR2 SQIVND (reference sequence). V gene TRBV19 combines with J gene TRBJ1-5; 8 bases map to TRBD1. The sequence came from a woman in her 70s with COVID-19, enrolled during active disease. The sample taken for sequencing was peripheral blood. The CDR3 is CASRDRESNQPQHF. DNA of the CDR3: TGTGCCAGTAGGGACAGGGAAAGCAATCAGCCCCAGCATTTT. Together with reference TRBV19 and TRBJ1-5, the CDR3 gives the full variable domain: DGGITQSPKYLFRKEGQNVTLSCEQNLNHDAMYWYRQDPGQGLRLIYYSQIVNDFQKGDIAEGYSVSREKKESFPLTVTSAQKNPTAFYLCASRDRESNQPQHFGDGTRLSIL.